This T cell receptor (beta chain) was identified during a study of blood T cells in healthy people across ages. Whole-study results and caveats: A strong correlation between TCR beta diversity and naive T cell percentage was seen. As age increased, TCR beta diversity per million T cells fell in a roughly linear fashion.

A remark on this clonotype: The antigen is unknown.

Through a sample-barcoded 5' primer and a J-beta primer mix, a second PCR was run for roughly 7 to 12 cycles. Samples each returned at least 3 million CDR3-containing paired-end reads. TCRdb re-analysed the 5' RACE reads in MiXCR, keeping a single row per CDR3 protein. Counted here are just under 750,000 distinct CDR3 sequences, 22% occurring once; the ten biggest clones make up about 22%. The CDR3 length is 13 residues. V lost 5 bases and J lost 2, with 9 bases in between. Looked up from germline, CDR1 is SGHAT and CDR2 is FQNNGV. The sequence came from a man aged 65-85 years in good health. The sequenced material came from blood. V and J are TRBV11-2 and TRBJ2-5; D gene ambiguous. The DNA for the CDR3 is TGTGCCAGCAGCCCCGTGCTTCAAGAGACCCAGTACTTC. This codes for CASSPVLQETQYF. Using reference TRBV11-2 and TRBJ2-5 for the parts outside the CDR3, the full variable domain is EAGVAQSPRYKIIEKRQSVAFWCNPISGHATLYWYQQILGQGPKLLIQFQNNGVVDDSQLPKDRFSAERLKGVDSTLKIQPAKLEDSAVYLCASSPVLQETQYFGPGTRLLVL.